A single sample gave rise to the 27 T cell receptor beta chains below, sequenced in a study of tumor-infiltrating lymphocytes in primary liver carcinoma. With 400 to 550 ng total RNA as template and a constant-region primer, TCR beta cDNA was made. Library construction for TCR beta comprised three nested multiplex PCR rounds performed with slightly modified ARM-PCR. The first two PCR rounds, roughly 10 cycles each, used TRBV1-TRBV30 forward primers and a C-beta reverse primer. TCRdb redid the calling of the multiplex PCR reads with MiXCR, one entry per CDR3 protein. The sample carries approximately 37,000 distinct CDR3 sequences, roughly 69% recorded once. Co-extracting RNA and DNA was done with 20-30 mg of unsorted bulk tissue as input. Sequencing was performed on liver tumor tissue from sampling region 4. Noted subset: tumor region T4, right-lateral pole. The receptors shown here come from a man aged 35-49 years with primary liver carcinoma and hepatitis B virus infection.

This clonotype was recorded many times. The gene calls are TRBV5-1 and TRBJ2-3, with D possibly called TRBD1 or TRBD2 (5 bases each). There are 14 residues in the CDR3. V was cut by 0 bases and J by 4 bases, with 9 bases left in between. The germline CDR1 and CDR2 sequences are SGHRS and YFSETQ. The CDR3: CASSLGGFPDTQYF. The CDR3 coding sequence is TGCGCCAGCAGCTTGGGGGGGTTCCCAGATACGCAGTATTTT.

The chain links TRBV29-1 to TRBJ1-1; 9 nucleotides match TRBD1. The CDR3 spans 15 residues. The V gene end was trimmed by 7 bases and the J gene end by 12 bases; junction bases not matched to a gene: 21. Germline CDR1 SQVTM, CDR2 ANQGSEA. Here the CDR3 reads CSGNTGGFRTTGTFF. The CDR3 DNA reads TGCAGCGGAAACACAGGGGGCTTCCGAACAACTGGAACTTTCTTT.

By frequency in the sample, this clonotype is medium-sized. The chain couples TRBV13 to TRBJ1-6; 7 nucleotides match TRBD1. This CDR3 has 16 amino acids. Germline lookup yields CDR1 PRHDT and CDR2 FYEKMQ (reference sequence). Germline trimming cut 4 bases from V and 8 bases from J; bases unmatched to any gene: 11. The DNA of the CDR3 is TGTGCCAGCAGCTCACCCGGGGACAGAGGCGATTCACCCCTCCACTTT. Protein sequence: CASSSPGDRGDSPLHF.

V and J are TRBV5-6 and TRBJ1-5; TRBD1 is a possible D gene (7 bases). TRBJ2-3 explains the end of the DNA better; the J call may be wrong. The CDR3 runs to 15 residues. Germline-derived CDR1 and CDR2 are SGHDT and YYEEEE. CDR3 amino acids: CASSFGGGGNQNQYF. In DNA, the CDR3 is TGTGCCAGCAGCTTCGGAGGGGGCGGCAATCAGAACCAGTATTTT.

To note about this clonotype: The final CDR3 position lacks the conserved phenylalanine or tryptophan, pointing to a likely read error. V gene TRBV5-1 combines with J gene TRBJ2-5; D possibly corresponds to TRBD1 (5 bases). CDR1 SGHRS and CDR2 YFSETQ come from the germline V gene. CDR3 length equals 13 residues. CDR3: CAISLAGLETQYL. The DNA of the CDR3 is TGCGCCATCAGCTTGGCAGGGTTGGAGACCCAGTACCTC.

This clonotype came up once. The V call is TRBV11-1, the J call TRBJ2-4, with 10 bases matching TRBD2. This CDR3 comprises 17 residues. CDR1 SGHAT and CDR2 FQDESV come from the germline V gene (reference sequence). V was clipped by 3 bases and J by 13 bases; unmatched bases: 18. CDR3 amino acids: CASSFPGTSGTKSIQYF. The CDR3 DNA reads TGTGCCAGCAGCTTTCCTGGTACTAGCGGGACCAAAAGCATCCAGTACTTC. Variable domain in full (rest from reference TRBV11-1 and TRBJ2-4): EAEVAQSPRYKITEKSQAVAFWCDPISGHATLYWYRQILGQGPELLVQFQDESVVDDSQLPKDRFSAERLKGVDSTLKIQPAELGDSAMYLCASSFPGTSGTKSIQYFGAGTRLSVL.

With respect to this clonotype: At one boundary the junction diverges from the germline segment, which might be a read error. This chain links TRBV5-1 with TRBJ2-7; no reliable D call. The CDR3 covers 12 residues. Germline values: CDR1 SGHRS, CDR2 YFSETQ. CDR3 amino acids: CAGRHTDDKQYF. The CDR3 bases are TGCGCCGGCAGACATACCGACGACAAGCAATACTTC.

Notes on this clonotype: One end of the junction is discordant with germline, which a read error may explain. The rearrangement joins TRBV6-1 to TRBJ2-3; 7 bases fit TRBD2. The CDR3 spans 14 residues. Germline V CDR1 and CDR2: MNHNS, SASEGT. CDR3 in DNA: TGTGTCAGCAGTGAAGGACTAGGTCTAGATACGCAGTATTTT. This gives the protein CVSSEGLGLDTQYF.

This clonotype was detected only once. J is TRBJ1-1 and V is TRBV28; weak D call: TRBD1 (6 bases). The CDR3 has 14 amino acids. The germline V gene has CDR1 MDHEN and CDR2 SYDVKM. The CDR3 DNA is TGTAGCAGCTTCAACACCCCAGGGGACACTGAAGCTTTCTTT. The encoded protein is CSSFNTPGDTEAFF.

Comment on this clonotype: Germline is not matched at one junction end, which may reflect a read error. The chain has TRBV12-3 or TRBV12-4 and TRBJ2-5; 7 bases line up with TRBD1. The CDR3 is made up of 13 amino acids. As DNA, the CDR3 is TGTGCCAACAGTTCGGCGCAGGGGGAAACCCAGTACTTC. Encoded protein: CANSSAQGETQYF.

Worth noting for this clonotype: The junction shows a germline mismatch at one end, possibly a read error. This sequence joins TRBV12-3 or TRBV12-4 and TRBJ2-3; 10 nucleotides agree with TRBD1. The CDR3 loop spans 16 amino acids. CDR3 nucleotides: TGTGTCAGCAGTTTTGACGGGACAGGGGCCACAGATACGCGGTATTTT. This sequence encodes CVSSFDGTGATDTRYF.

CDR3 nucleotides: TGTGCCAGCAGCTCCCAGGGTAAGACCCAGTACTTC. Amino acid sequence: CASSSQGKTQYF. This chain connects TRBV7-9 to TRBJ2-5; tentatively, D is TRBD1 (5 bases). Between the trimmed V and J ends, which lost 4 bases and 6 bases, there was a span of 9 bases. The CDR3 is 12 amino acids. Germline CDR1 reads SEHNR; CDR2 reads FQNEAQ (reference sequence).

This chain links TRBV6-4 with TRBJ2-3; no firm D call. This CDR3 is 13 amino acids long. V was pared by 4 bases and J by 1 base, with 6 bases between. Germline-derived CDR1 and CDR2 are MRHNA and SNTAGT. This CDR3 reads CASSARCTDTQYF. DNA of the CDR3: TGTGCCAGCAGTGCGAGATGCACAGATACGCAGTATTTT.

This clonotype was seen many times. The CDR3 coding sequence is TGCAGTGCCCGAGGGGGCTACGAGCAGTACTTC. It yields the protein CSARGGYEQYF. The V and J genes are TRBV20-1 and TRBJ2-7; perhaps TRBD1 as D (6 bases). Germline loops: CDR1 DFQATT, CDR2 SNEGSKA (reference sequence). The CDR3 has 11 residues. V was clipped by 6 bases and J by 3 bases, with 9 bases between them.

This clonotype occurred many times. The chain has TRBV28 and TRBJ2-7, with 7 positions matching TRBD2. The CDR3 runs 15 residues. With V trimmed by 8 bases and J by 7 bases, 17 bases remained unmatched. Germline V gene lookup returns CDR1 MDHEN and CDR2 SYDVKM. The CDR3 sequence: CASGLPPAGEGEQYF. The CDR3 DNA reads as TGTGCCAGCGGACTCCCTCCGGCGGGAGAAGGGGAGCAGTACTTC. The variable domain in full, with the rest retrieved from reference TRBV28 and TRBJ2-7, is DVKVTQSSRYLVKRTGEKVFLECVQDMDHENMFWYRQDPGLGLRLIYFSYDVKMKEKGDIPEGYSVSREKKERFSLILESASTNQTSMYLCASGLPPAGEGEQYFGPGTRLTVT.

On this clonotype itself: This may come from a read error, since a much larger clone is one base off. The V gene is TRBV20-1, the J gene TRBJ1-4; D is undetermined. This CDR3 is built from 12 residues. Looked up from germline, CDR1 is DFQATT and CDR2 is SNEGSKA (reference sequence). The CDR3 region is CSTPMDGEKLFF. For the CDR3, the DNA is TGCAGCACCCCCATGGATGGGGAAAAACTGTTTTTT.

The V and J genes are TRBV13 and TRBJ2-5; a possible D gene is TRBD2 (6 bases). V lost 5 bases and J 4 bases, leaving 17 bases between the germline ends. Germline V lookup: CDR1 PRHDT, CDR2 FYEKMQ (reference sequence). The CDR3 sequence is 15 residues long. The CDR3 DNA reads TGTGCCAGCAGCCCCCGGCCCGGGACTCCAGAGACCCAGTACTTC. Its protein product is CASSPRPGTPETQYF.

Details on this clonotype: The conserved final phenylalanine or tryptophan is absent from the CDR3, which likely points to a read error. The chain carries TRBV11-2 and TRBJ2-7, with D possibly being TRBD1 (5 bases). Germline V gene sequence: CDR1 SGHAT, CDR2 FQNNGV. The CDR3 runs 15 residues. This CDR3 is CDSSLRWTRENEQYY. CDR3 bases: TGTGACAGCAGCTTACGATGGACAAGGGAAAACGAGCAGTACTAC.

On this clonotype: The junction shows a germline mismatch at one end, possibly a read error. J is TRBJ2-1 and V is TRBV4-2; no clear D gene. This CDR3 region has 15 residues. CDR1 and CDR2 (germline): LGHNA, YNFKEQ. CDR3 nucleotide sequence: TGTGCCAGCAGCCAAGATTGGAGTACCGGCGGCGAGCGGTTCTTC. This translates into CASSQDWSTGGERFF.

Many counts were recorded for this clonotype. This chain connects TRBV11-2 to TRBJ2-2; D is possibly TRBD2 (5 bases). V was pared by 7 bases and J by 1 base, with 7 bases between. Germline CDR1 is SGHAT and CDR2 is FQNNGV. The length of the CDR3 is 13 residues. Here the CDR3 reads CASTAGNTGELFF. For the CDR3, the DNA is TGTGCCAGCACCGCGGGGAACACCGGGGAGCTGTTTTTT.

About this clonotype: Being one base from a much bigger clone, this may be a read error. This chain connects TRBV20-1 to TRBJ2-1, with D possibly matching TRBD2 (7 bases). V was pared by 3 bases and J by 12 bases, with 18 bases between. The CDR3 runs to 13 residues. CDR1 is DFQATT and CDR2 is SNEGSKA in the germline V gene (reference sequence). The CDR3 coding sequence is TGCAGTGCTAGTGGGGGGGCTAGCGGTTGGCAGTTCTTC. This encodes CSASGGASGWQFF.

A word on this clonotype: Since a much larger clone is just one base distant, this may be a read error. The chain joins TRBV29-1 to TRBJ1-1; perhaps TRBD1 as D (5 bases). The CDR3 has 15 residues. Trimming cost V 8 bases and J 3 bases, with 22 bases left between them. Germline CDR1 reads SQVTM; CDR2 reads ANQGSEA. CDR3 nucleotides: TGCAGCAGGGGACGGGAAGGCTATCAGTACACTGAAGCTTTCTTT. Amino acids: CSRGREGYQYTEAFF.

On this clonotype: Given the absence of the conserved phenylalanine or tryptophan at the CDR3 end, a read error is likely. The DNA is left out, because the CDR3 cannot be placed on it with certainty; the CDR3 is given as TCRdb lists it. The chain employs TRBV10-2 and TRBJ2-7; the D call TRBD1 from the table was never checked on the DNA. The germline gives CDR1 WSHSY, CDR2 SAAADI. The CDR3 contains 14 residues when both ends are counted. This chain's CDR3 is CASSRGRGIDEQCS.

In regard to this clonotype: One end of the junction varies from germline; a read error may be responsible. This chain links TRBV12-3 or TRBV12-4 with TRBJ1-2, with D tentatively TRBD1 (5 bases). This CDR3 region has 15 residues. CDR3 nucleotides: TGTGCCAGCAGTTTGGGTCAGGGAGTCGACTATGGCTACGCATTT. As protein: CASSLGQGVDYGYAF.

A remark on this clonotype: This clone may be a read error of a much larger clone one base away. This CDR3 is missing its conserved last phenylalanine or tryptophan, likely due to a read error. This chain links TRBV28 with TRBJ2-7, with D perhaps TRBD1 (6 bases). This CDR3 is built from 14 residues. The V gene's germline CDR1 is MDHEN and CDR2 SYDVKM. V dropped 8 bases and J dropped 6 bases, with 20 bases sitting between them. CDR3 coding DNA: TGTGCCAGCGGAGAACCTACAGGGAGCGGCGAGCAGTACTCC. It yields the protein CASGEPTGSGEQYS.

For this clonotype: This likely comes from a read error, as the CDR3 has no conserved phenylalanine or tryptophan at its end. The DNA is left out, because the CDR3 cannot be placed on it with certainty; the CDR3 is given as TCRdb lists it. J is TRBJ2-3 and V is TRBV7-9; TRBD2 reflects the table's D call only, with no check against the DNA. CDR1 and CDR2 (germline): SEHNR, FQNEAQ (reference sequence). The CDR3 length is 14 residues, termini included. The CDR3 protein is CASRGTSSTDTQNS.

Of note for this clonotype: Its ends do not fully match the called genes, so a read error is possible. J is TRBJ2-1 and V is TRBV6-4, with D possibly TRBD2 on 6 matching bases. The CDR3 sequence is 15 residues long. Germline-derived CDR1 and CDR2 are MRHNA and SNTAGT. The CDR3 nucleotides are TGTGCCAGCAGCAAACTAGCAGGAGAGATGAGTGAGCGGTTCTTC. It is translated as CASSKLAGEMSERFF.